What follows is one TCR beta chain and its context. Researchers ran the PCR with 60 Vbeta and 13 Jbeta primers. The assay was immunoSEQ multiplex PCR, and TCRdb's table has in-frame clones only and misses some. The sample lists 100,000 to 150,000 clones, roughly 80% occurring once. This sample stems from a study of cytomegalovirus exposure and HLA in healthy donors. The ends lost 1 base at V and 9 bases at J; junction bases unmatched: 6. The germline V gene has CDR1 GTSNPN and CDR2 SVGIG (reference sequence). This CDR3 spans 14 amino acids. This clonotype originated in a young man in good health and CMV-seronegative. This chain uses TRBV30 with TRBJ2-1; 10 bases fit TRBD2. The sample was PBMCs. The CDR3 nucleotides read TGTGCCTGGAGTGGGGGGACTAGCGATAGTGAGCAGTTCTTC. Translation gives CAWSGGTSDSEQFF.